This T cell receptor beta chain comes out of a study of a mutant IDH1 vaccine in newly diagnosed glioma. For the study at large: Vaccine dosing followed radiotherapy by 4-6 weeks, or accompanied temozolomide cycles.

Germline V gives CDR1 SGHDT, CDR2 YYEEEE. The CDR3 consists of 13 residues. The V and J ends lost 2 bases and 5 bases respectively, with 11 bases between them. As concerns this clone: Its target is not known.

Indicated time point: week 5, during vaccination. All doses held 300 ug of mutant IDH1 20-mer peptide, with topical imiquimod. The method was immunoSEQ multiplex PCR; TCRdb's version includes in-frame clones alone and lacks a portion of them. Seen here are some 42,000 clones, approximately 85% observed once, and the top ten hold approximately 1.5%. This TCR was sampled from a man between 40 and 49 years old with glioma. The chain has TRBV5-6 and TRBJ2-7; possible D gene TRBD2, 5 bases. This sample comprised PBMCs, obtained from a glioma patient whose treatment included an IDH1 peptide vaccine. The CDR3: CASSFEGFHEQYF. The CDR3, as DNA: TGTGCCAGCAGCTTCGAGGGTTTCCACGAGCAGTACTTC.